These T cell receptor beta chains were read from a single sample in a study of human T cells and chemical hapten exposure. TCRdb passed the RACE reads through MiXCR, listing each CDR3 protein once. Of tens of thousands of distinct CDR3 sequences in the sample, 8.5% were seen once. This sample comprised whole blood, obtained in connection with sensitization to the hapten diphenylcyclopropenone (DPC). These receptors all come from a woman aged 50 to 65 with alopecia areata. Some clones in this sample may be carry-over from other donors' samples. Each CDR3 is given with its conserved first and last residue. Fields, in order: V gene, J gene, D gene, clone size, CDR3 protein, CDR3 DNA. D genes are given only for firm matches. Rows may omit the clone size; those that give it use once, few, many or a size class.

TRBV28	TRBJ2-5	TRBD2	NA	CASTLLSAGLAGVGETQYF	TGTGCCAGCACCCTACTCTCCGCGGGTCTAGCGGGAGTAGGAGAGACCCAGTACTTC
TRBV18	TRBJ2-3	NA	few	CASSPPWEEQPITDTQYF	TGTGCCAGCTCACCACCGTGGGAGGAACAACCCATCACAGATACGCAGTATTTT
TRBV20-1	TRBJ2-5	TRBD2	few	CSAREAGTRRETQYF	TGCAGTGCTAGAGAGGCCGGGACTAGGAGGGAGACCCAGTACTTC
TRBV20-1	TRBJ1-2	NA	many	CSARVKGRDYTF	TGCAGTGCTAGAGTCAAAGGAAGGGACTACACCTTC
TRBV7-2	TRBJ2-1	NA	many	CASSLDSNEQFF	TGTGCCAGCAGCTTAGACAGCAATGAGCAGTTCTTC
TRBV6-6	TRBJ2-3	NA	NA	CASSWGPGKDTQYF	TGTGCCAGCTCCTGGGGCCCGGGCAAGGATACGCAGTATTTT
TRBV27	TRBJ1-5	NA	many	CASSLVRAQPQHF	TGTGCCAGCAGTTTGGTCAGGGCACAGCCCCAGCATTTT
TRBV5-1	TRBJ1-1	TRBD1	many	CASSWGQDTEAFF	TGCGCCAGCAGTTGGGGACAGGACACTGAAGCTTTCTTT
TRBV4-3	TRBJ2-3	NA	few	CASSQGRLSGTDTQYF	TGCGCCAGCAGCCAAGGGAGGCTCAGCGGCACAGATACGCAGTATTTT
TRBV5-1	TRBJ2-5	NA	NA	CASSLEGGPSYQETQYF	TGCGCCAGCAGCTTGGAAGGAGGACCCTCCTACCAAGAGACCCAGTACTTC
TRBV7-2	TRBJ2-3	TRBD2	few	CASSTGLAVGTDTQYF	TGTGCCAGCAGTACAGGACTAGCGGTTGGCACAGATACGCAGTATTTT
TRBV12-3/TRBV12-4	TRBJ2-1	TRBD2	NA	CASSPRLAGGNEQFF	TGTGCCAGCAGCCCCCGACTAGCGGGGGGCAATGAGCAGTTCTTC
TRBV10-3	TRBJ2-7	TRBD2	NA	CAISASGRHEQYF	TGTGCCATCAGTGCTAGCGGGAGGCACGAGCAGTACTTC
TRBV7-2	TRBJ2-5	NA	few	CASSFPGTRETQYF	TGTGCCAGCAGCTTTCCCGGGACGAGGGAGACCCAGTACTTC
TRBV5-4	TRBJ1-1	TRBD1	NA	CASSKGAGGDTEAFF	TGTGCCAGCAGCAAGGGGGCAGGGGGCGACACTGAAGCTTTCTTT
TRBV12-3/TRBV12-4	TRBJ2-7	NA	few	CASSPDAASQYF	TGTGCCAGCAGCCCTGATGCCGCCTCGCAGTACTTC
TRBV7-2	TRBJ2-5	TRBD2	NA	CASSTRSGGLRETQYF	TGTGCCAGCAGCACCAGGAGCGGGGGACTCCGGGAGACCCAGTACTTC
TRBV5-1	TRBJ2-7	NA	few	CASSSDIAYEQYF	TGCGCCAGCAGTTCGGACATAGCCTACGAGCAGTACTTC
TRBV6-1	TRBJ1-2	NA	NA	CASSHGPDGRGYTF	TGTGCCAGCAGTCATGGACCCGACGGCCGAGGCTACACCTTC
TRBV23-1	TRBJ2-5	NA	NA	CASSQSFKPTQYF	TGCGCCAGCAGTCAATCGTTTAAGCCGACCCAGTACTTC
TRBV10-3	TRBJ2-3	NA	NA	CATRGPDTQYF	TGTGCCACACGGGGGCCAGATACGCAGTATTTT
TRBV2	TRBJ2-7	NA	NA	CASSEDVSSSYEQYF	TGTGCCAGCAGTGAAGACGTCTCGAGCTCCTACGAGCAGTACTTC
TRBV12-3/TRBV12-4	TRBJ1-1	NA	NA	CASSFFPGGQWGEAFF	TGTGCCAGCAGTTTTTTCCCGGGGGGGCAATGGGGTGAAGCTTTCTTT
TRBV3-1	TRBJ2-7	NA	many	CASSTDRDYEQYF	TGTGCCAGCAGTACGGACAGAGACTACGAGCAGTACTTC
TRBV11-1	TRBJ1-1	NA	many	CASSLQTGNTEAFF	TGTGCCAGCAGCCTTCAAACAGGGAACACTGAAGCTTTCTTT
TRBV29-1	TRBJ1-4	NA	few	CSVDGPDEKLFF	TGCAGCGTGGATGGGCCAGATGAAAAACTGTTTTTT
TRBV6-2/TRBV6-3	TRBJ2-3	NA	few	CASSYPSTRPDTQYF	TGTGCCAGCAGTTACCCCTCGACTAGACCAGATACGCAGTATTTT
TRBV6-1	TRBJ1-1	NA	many	CASSPRGGSEAFF	TGTGCCAGCAGTCCCCGAGGCGGGTCTGAAGCTTTCTTT
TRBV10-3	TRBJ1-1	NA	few	CAISASLDTMNTEAFF	TGTGCCATCAGTGCGTCTCTCGACACCATGAACACTGAAGCTTTCTTT
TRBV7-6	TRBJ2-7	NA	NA	CASSPPGPREQYF	TGTGCCAGCAGCCCACCGGGACCGCGCGAGCAGTACTTC
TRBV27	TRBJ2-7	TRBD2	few	CASSFSGSTAEQYF	TGTGCCAGCAGTTTTAGCGGGAGTACCGCCGAGCAGTACTTC
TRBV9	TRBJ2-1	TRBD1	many	CASSVVSGDSEQFF	TGTGCCAGCAGCGTAGTTTCTGGGGACAGTGAGCAGTTCTTC
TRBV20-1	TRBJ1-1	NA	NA	CSARDDVGDVAFF	TGCAGTGCTAGGGATGACGTCGGGGACGTAGCTTTCTTT